The entry below describes one T cell receptor beta chain. Germline CDR1 and CDR2: LNHDA and SQIVND (reference sequence). The CDR3 has 15 residues. Trimming at V came to 1 base and at J to 4 bases, leaving 5 bases not matched to a gene. The sample is drawn from a study of blood T cell repertoires in COVID-19. Background on the study: The United States, Italy and Spain supplied acute and convalescent COVID-19 samples. The cDNA or gDNA used as material had been derived from T cells, B-cell-depleted T cells, or PBMCs.

Under the authors' procedure: Amplification of reference gene primers was used by the study to estimate nucleated cell counts. Using immunoSEQ multiplex PCR, the repertoire was profiled, and TCRdb retains in-frame clones only, with some absent. V and J calls and clone size come straight from that table; D and trimming were deduced from the DNA. The data contain some 330,000 clones, around nine tenths of them singletons. The chain has TRBV19 and TRBJ1-2; 8 bases line up with TRBD1. The sample comprised peripheral blood. The receptor comes from a woman in her fifties or sixties with active or convalescent COVID-19. CDR3: CASSIASGGLYGYTF. CDR3 coding DNA: TGTGCCAGTAGTATAGCATCAGGGGGCCTCTATGGCTACACCTTC.